This T cell receptor beta chain is drawn from a study of blood T cell repertoires in COVID-19. The V segment lost 7 bases and the J segment 4 bases; nucleotides outside the gene matches: 9. Germline CDR1 and CDR2: MNHEY and SVGAGI. CDR3 size: 15 residues. This table comes from immunoSEQ multiplex PCR, and its TCRdb copy is limited to in-frame clones, with some not included. The sample lists over 90,000 clones, nearly 85% seen once, with 13% in the top ten. This receptor was taken from a human donor in a cohort sampled during active or convalescent COVID-19. Sequenced: peripheral blood. The chain links TRBV6-5 to TRBJ2-2; 7 bases are a match to TRBD2. CDR3: CASNGASGFTGELFF. As DNA, the CDR3 is TGTGCCAGCAATGGGGCTAGCGGATTCACCGGGGAGCTGTTTTTT.